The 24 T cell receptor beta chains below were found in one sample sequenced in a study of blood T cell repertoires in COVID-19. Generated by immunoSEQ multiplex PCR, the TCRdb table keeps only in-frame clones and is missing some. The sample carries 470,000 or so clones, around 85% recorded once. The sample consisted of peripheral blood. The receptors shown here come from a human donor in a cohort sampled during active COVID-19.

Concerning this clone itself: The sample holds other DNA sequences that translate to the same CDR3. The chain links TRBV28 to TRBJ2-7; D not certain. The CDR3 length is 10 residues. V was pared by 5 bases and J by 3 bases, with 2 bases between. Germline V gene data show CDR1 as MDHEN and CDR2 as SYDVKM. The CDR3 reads CASSHYEQYF. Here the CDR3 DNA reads TGTGCCAGCAGTCACTACGAGCAGTACTTC.

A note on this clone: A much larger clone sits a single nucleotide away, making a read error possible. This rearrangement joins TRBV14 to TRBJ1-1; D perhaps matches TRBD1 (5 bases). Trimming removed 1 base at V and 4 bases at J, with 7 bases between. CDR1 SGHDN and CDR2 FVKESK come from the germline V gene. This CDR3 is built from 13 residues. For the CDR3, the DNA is TGTGCCAGCAGCCAAGGCAGGGCCACTGAAGCTTTCTTT. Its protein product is CASSQGRATEAFF.

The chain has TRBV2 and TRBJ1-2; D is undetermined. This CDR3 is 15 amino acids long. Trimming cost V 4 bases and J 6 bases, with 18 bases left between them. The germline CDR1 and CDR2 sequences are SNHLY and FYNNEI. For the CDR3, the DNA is TGTGCCAGCAGTGGCCTGGCCGGGATTTCGGATGGCTACACCTTC. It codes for CASSGLAGISDGYTF.

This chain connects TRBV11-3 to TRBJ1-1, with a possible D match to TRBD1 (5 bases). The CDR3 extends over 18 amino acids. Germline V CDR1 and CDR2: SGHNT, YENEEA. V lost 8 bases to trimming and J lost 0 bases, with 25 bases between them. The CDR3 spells CASEPPFRDGGMNTEAFF. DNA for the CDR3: TGTGCCAGCGAACCCCCCTTTAGAGACGGGGGAATGAACACTGAAGCTTTCTTT.

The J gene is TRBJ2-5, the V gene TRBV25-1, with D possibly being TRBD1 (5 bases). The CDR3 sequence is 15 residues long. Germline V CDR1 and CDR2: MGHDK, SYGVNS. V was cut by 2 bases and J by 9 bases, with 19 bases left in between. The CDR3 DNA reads TGTGCCAGCAGTGAAGGAAAGGAACAGTCAGGGTCCCAGTACTTC. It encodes CASSEGKEQSGSQYF.

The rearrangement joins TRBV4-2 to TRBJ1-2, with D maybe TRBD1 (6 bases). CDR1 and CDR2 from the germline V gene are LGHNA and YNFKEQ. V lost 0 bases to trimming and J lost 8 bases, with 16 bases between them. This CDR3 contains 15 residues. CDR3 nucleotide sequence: TGTGCCAGCAGCCAAGAGAACAGGGAATTCGGAGGCTACACCTTC. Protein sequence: CASSQENREFGGYTF.

CDR3 coding DNA: TGCAGCGTTGTTGGACAGAGGCCCCTAGGGACCTATGGCTACACCTTC. This sequence encodes CSVVGQRPLGTYGYTF. The chain combines TRBV29-1 with TRBJ1-2, with D possibly TRBD1 on 6 matching bases. Germline V gives CDR1 SQVTM, CDR2 ANQGSEA. V dropped 4 bases and J dropped 4 bases, with 22 bases sitting between them. CDR3 length: 16 residues. Looking up the rest from reference TRBV29-1 and TRBJ1-2 gives the full variable domain: SAVISQKPSRDICQRGTSLTIQCQVDSQVTMMFWYRQQPGQSLTLIATANQGSEATYESGFVIDKFPISRPNLTFSTLTVSNMSPEDSSIYLCSVVGQRPLGTYGYTFGSGTRLTVV.

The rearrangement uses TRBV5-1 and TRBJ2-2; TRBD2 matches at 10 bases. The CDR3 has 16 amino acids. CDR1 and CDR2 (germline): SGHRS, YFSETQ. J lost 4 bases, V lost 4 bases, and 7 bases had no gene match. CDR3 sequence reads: CASSLLAGAFTGELFF. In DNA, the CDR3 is TGCGCCAGCAGCCTGCTAGCGGGAGCTTTCACCGGGGAGCTGTTTTTT.

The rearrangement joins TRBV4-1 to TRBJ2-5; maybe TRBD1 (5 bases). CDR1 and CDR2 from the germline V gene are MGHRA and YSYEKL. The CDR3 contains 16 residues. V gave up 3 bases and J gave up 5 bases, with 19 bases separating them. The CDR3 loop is CASSHPQGNWAETQYF. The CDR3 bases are TGCGCCAGCAGCCACCCTCAGGGTAACTGGGCCGAGACCCAGTACTTC.

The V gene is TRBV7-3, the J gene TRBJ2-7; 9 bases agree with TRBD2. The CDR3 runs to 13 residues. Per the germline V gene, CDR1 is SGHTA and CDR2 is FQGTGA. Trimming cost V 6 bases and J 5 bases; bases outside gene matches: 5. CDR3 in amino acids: CASRHRTSDEQYF. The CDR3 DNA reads TGTGCCAGCAGACATCGGACTAGCGACGAGCAGTACTTC.

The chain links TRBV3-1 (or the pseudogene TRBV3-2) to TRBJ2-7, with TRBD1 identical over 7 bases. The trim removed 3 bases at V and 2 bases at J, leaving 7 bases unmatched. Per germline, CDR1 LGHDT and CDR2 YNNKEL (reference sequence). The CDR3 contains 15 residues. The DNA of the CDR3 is TGTGCCAGCAGCCATCAGGACAGGAGACCCTACGAGCAGTACTTC. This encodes CASSHQDRRPYEQYF.

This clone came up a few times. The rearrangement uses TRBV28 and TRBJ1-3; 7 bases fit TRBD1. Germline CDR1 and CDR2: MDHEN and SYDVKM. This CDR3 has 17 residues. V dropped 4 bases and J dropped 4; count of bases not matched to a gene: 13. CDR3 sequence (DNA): TGTGCCAGCAGTTCCCCGACAGGGAGGTTTTGGGGAAACACCATATATTTT. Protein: CASSSPTGRFWGNTIYF.

The CDR3 region is CASIAGGNYGYTF. The CDR3 DNA reads TGTGCCAGCATCGCAGGTGGTAACTATGGCTACACCTTC. The gene calls are TRBV28 and TRBJ1-2; D ambiguous. V dropped 7 bases and J dropped 1 base, with 10 bases sitting between them. This CDR3 is built from 13 residues. Germline CDR1 reads MDHEN; CDR2 reads SYDVKM.

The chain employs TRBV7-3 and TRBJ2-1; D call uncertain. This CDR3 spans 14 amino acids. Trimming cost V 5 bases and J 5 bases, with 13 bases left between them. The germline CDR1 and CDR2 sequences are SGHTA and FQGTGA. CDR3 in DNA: TGTGCCAGCAGCCGAAGTCTGGAGCACAATGAGCAGTTCTTC. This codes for CASSRSLEHNEQFF.

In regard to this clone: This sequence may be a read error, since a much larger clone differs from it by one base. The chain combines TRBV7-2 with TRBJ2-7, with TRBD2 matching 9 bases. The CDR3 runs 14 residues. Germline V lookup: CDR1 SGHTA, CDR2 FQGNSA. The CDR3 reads CASSLAGSSYEQYF. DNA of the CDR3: TGTGCCAGCAGCCTAGCGGGGAGCTCCTACGAGCAGTACTTC.

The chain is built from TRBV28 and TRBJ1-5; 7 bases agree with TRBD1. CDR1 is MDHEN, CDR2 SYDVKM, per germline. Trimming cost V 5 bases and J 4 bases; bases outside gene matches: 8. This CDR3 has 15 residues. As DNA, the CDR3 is TGTGCCAGCAGTCCCCTGGACAGGACAAATCAGCCCCAGCATTTT. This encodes CASSPLDRTNQPQHF.

The CDR3 nucleotides are TGTGCCAGTAGTATGTACAGGGGGGTATTACATGAGCAGTTCTTC. This sequence encodes CASSMYRGVLHEQFF. The chain is built from TRBV19 and TRBJ2-1; 8 bases map to TRBD1. This CDR3 is built from 15 residues. Unmatched junction bases numbered 9, after V lost 3 bases and J lost 8 bases. Germline V gives CDR1 LNHDA, CDR2 SQIVND (reference sequence).

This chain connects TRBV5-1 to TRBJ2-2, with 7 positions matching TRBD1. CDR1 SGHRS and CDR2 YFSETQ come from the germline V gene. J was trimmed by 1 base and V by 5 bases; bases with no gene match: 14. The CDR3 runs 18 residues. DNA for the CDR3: TGCGCCAGCAGTTCCTCGATCCGGACAGGAGGGAACACCGGGGAGCTGTTTTTT. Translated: CASSSSIRTGGNTGELFF.

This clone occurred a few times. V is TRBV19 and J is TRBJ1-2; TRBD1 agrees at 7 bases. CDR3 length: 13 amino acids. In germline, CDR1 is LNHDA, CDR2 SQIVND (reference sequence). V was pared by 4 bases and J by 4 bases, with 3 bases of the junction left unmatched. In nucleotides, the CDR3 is TGTGCCAGTAGTAGAGGGGGCTCCTATGGCTACACCTTC. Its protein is CASSRGGSYGYTF.

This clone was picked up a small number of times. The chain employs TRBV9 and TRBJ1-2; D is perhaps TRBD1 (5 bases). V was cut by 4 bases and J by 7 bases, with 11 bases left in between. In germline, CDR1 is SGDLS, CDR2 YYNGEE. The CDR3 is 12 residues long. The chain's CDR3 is CASSTSGGGYTF. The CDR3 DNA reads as TGTGCCAGCAGCACTTCCGGGGGTGGCTACACCTTC.

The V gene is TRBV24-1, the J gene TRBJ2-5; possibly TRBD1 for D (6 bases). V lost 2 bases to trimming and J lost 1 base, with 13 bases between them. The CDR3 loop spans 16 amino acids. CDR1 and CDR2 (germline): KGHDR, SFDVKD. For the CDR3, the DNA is TGTGCCACCAGTGATTCCGGGACACCAATCCAAGAGACCCAGTACTTC. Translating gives CATSDSGTPIQETQYF.

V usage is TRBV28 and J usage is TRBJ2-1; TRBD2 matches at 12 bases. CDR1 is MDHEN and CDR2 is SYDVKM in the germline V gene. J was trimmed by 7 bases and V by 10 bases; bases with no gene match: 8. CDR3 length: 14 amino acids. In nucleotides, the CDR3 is TGTGCCACGGCGACTAGCGGGAGTATTAATGAGCAGTTCTTC. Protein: CATATSGSINEQFF.

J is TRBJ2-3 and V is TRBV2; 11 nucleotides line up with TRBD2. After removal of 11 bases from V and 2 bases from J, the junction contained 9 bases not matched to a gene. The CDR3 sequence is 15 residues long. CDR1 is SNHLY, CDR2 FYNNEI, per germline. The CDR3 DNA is TGTGCCTTTGGGACTAGCGGAAGCTCCACAGATACGCAGTATTTT. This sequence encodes CAFGTSGSSTDTQYF.

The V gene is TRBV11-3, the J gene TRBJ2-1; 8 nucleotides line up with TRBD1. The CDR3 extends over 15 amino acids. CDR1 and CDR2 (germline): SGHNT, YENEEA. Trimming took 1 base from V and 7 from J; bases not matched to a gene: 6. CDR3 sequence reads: CASSLAQGARNEQFF. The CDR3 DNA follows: TGTGCCAGCAGCTTAGCTCAGGGGGCGCGGAATGAGCAGTTCTTC.